Below are 16 T cell receptor beta chains sequenced from a single sample in a study of shared clonotypes between healthy human individuals. TCRdb's table, derived via immunoSEQ multiplex PCR, lists solely in-frame clones and lacks some. The sample contains hundreds of thousands of clones, 87% of which appear only once. Material for sequencing was memory CD8+ T cells sorted from blood. This sample's subset: CD45RO+ cells pooled with CCR7-negative TemRA cells. These receptor sequences come from a man between 18 and 29 years old in good health.

This clone was seen just once. The chain uses TRBV13 and TRBJ2-7; 10 nucleotides line up with TRBD1. Germline V gene sequence: CDR1 PRHDT, CDR2 FYEKMQ (reference sequence). The CDR3 is 15 amino acids. V lost 4 bases and J lost 5; bases outside the gene matches: 8. CDR3 DNA: TGTGCCAGCAGCTCCTTGACAGGGGGCAACGACGAGCAGTACTTC. Encoded protein: CASSSLTGGNDEQYF.

V usage is TRBV30 and J usage is TRBJ2-7; D remains unclear. The CDR3 length is 11 residues. The V end was cut by 2 bases, the J end by 3 bases, with 5 bases between. Per germline, CDR1 GTSNPN and CDR2 SVGIG (reference sequence). Written as DNA, the CDR3 is TGTGCCTGGAGTCATAACTACGAGCAGTACTTC. It encodes CAWSHNYEQYF.

The V and J genes are TRBV5-1 and TRBJ2-7; either TRBD1 or TRBD2 may supply D (5 bases each). The CDR3 is 14 amino acids. CDR1 is SGHRS, CDR2 YFSETQ, per germline. The V end was cut by 0 bases, the J end by 1 base, with 8 bases between. The CDR3 DNA sequence: TGCGCCAGCAGCTTGGTTGGGGGTTCCTACGAGCAGTACTTC. Residues: CASSLVGGSYEQYF.

V usage is TRBV28 and J usage is TRBJ2-1; D possibly uses TRBD1 or TRBD2 (5 bases each). The CDR3 extends over 18 amino acids. Germline loops: CDR1 MDHEN, CDR2 SYDVKM. V lost 3 bases to trimming and J lost 4 bases, with 22 bases between them. The CDR3 loop is CASSFRQGVNPYYNEQFF. CDR3 coding DNA: TGTGCCAGCAGTTTCCGGCAGGGAGTCAACCCTTATTACAATGAGCAGTTCTTC. The full variable domain, in which reference TRBV28 and TRBJ2-1 provide the parts outside the CDR3, is DVKVTQSSRYLVKRTGEKVFLECVQDMDHENMFWYRQDPGLGLRLIYFSYDVKMKEKGDIPEGYSVSREKKERFSLILESASTNQTSMYLCASSFRQGVNPYYNEQFFGPGTRLTVL.

The rearrangement joins TRBV27 to TRBJ2-1, with unresolved D. Germline loops: CDR1 MNHEY, CDR2 SMNVEV (reference sequence). The V and J ends lost 8 bases and 2 bases respectively, with 13 bases between them. This CDR3 has 14 amino acids. CDR3 bases: TGTGCCAGCGGGCTATCGGCAGCCTACAATGAGCAGTTCTTC. Amino acid sequence: CASGLSAAYNEQFF.

The gene calls are TRBV6-6 and TRBJ1-2, with TRBD1 matching 7 bases. Germline V gene data show CDR1 as MNHNY and CDR2 as SVGAGI (reference sequence). Unmatched junction bases numbered 6, after V lost 5 bases and J lost 6 bases. The CDR3 extends over 13 amino acids. This CDR3 is CASSLQGGDGYTF. CDR3 DNA: TGTGCCAGCAGTCTCCAGGGGGGGGATGGCTACACCTTC.

The chain is built from TRBV10-3 and TRBJ1-1; 7 nucleotides match TRBD1. V lost 0 bases and J lost 10; bases outside the gene matches: 17. Germline lookup yields CDR1 ENHRY and CDR2 SYGVKD. The CDR3 length is 17 residues. The CDR3 spells CAISESRGMGAEEGAFF. In nucleotides, the CDR3 is TGTGCCATCAGTGAGTCCAGGGGGATGGGAGCGGAGGAGGGAGCTTTCTTT.

The gene calls are TRBV19 and TRBJ1-1; TRBD1 is a possible D gene (6 bases). Germline V gives CDR1 LNHDA, CDR2 SQIVND (reference sequence). V dropped 2 bases and J dropped 6 bases, with 16 bases sitting between them. The CDR3 has 15 amino acids. In nucleotides, the CDR3 is TGTGCCAGTAGTATAAGTCCAGGGGAGATTTCTGAAGCTTTCTTT. This gives the protein CASSISPGEISEAFF.

In its sample, this clone was seen once. Mismatch with germline at one junction end may stem from a read error. This chain joins TRBV7-7 and TRBJ2-2, with D perhaps matching TRBD1 (6 bases). Germline V gene data show CDR1 as SSHAT and CDR2 as FNYEAQ (reference sequence). The CDR3 has 13 amino acids. The CDR3 sequence is CASSLGGTGELFF. DNA of the CDR3: TGTGCTAGCAGCTTAGGGGGAACCGGGGAGCTGTTTTTT.

This sequence joins TRBV4-2 and TRBJ1-4; D not certain. Germline assignment: CDR1 LGHNA and CDR2 YNFKEQ. The CDR3 length is 13 residues. V lost 4 bases, J lost 10 bases, and 13 bases lay in between. The CDR3 sequence: CASSPRTFGKLFF. The CDR3 nucleotides are TGTGCCAGCAGCCCGCGGACTTTCGGAAAACTGTTTTTT.

This chain uses TRBV9 with TRBJ1-2, with 10 positions matching TRBD1. The junction had 6 bases not matched to a gene; V was cut back by 3 bases and J by 7 bases. Germline V lookup: CDR1 SGDLS, CDR2 YYNGEE. The CDR3 is made up of 14 amino acids. In nucleotides, the CDR3 is TGTGCCAGCAGCGCGGGACAGGGGTTGGGTGGCTACACCTTC. Translated: CASSAGQGLGGYTF.

This sequence joins TRBV4-3 and TRBJ2-2; D is uncertain. V shed 2 bases and J shed 3 bases, with 7 bases lying between them. Germline loops: CDR1 LGHNA, CDR2 YSLEER. The CDR3 is 14 amino acids. CDR3 bases: TGCGCCAGCAGCCAATTTCCGGACACCGGGGAGCTGTTTTTT. Its translation: CASSQFPDTGELFF.

CDR3 protein: CASIGVAEANTGELFF. The CDR3 DNA sequence: TGTGCCAGCATCGGGGTAGCGGAGGCGAACACCGGGGAGCTGTTTTTT. J is TRBJ2-2 and V is TRBV21-1; the D call TRBD2 from the table was never checked on the DNA. TRBV21-1 is described as a pseudogene. The CDR3 spans 16 residues.

V usage is TRBV11-2 and J usage is TRBJ2-1; D gene uncertain. The CDR3 is 11 amino acids. The V and J ends lost 8 bases and 8 bases respectively, with 10 bases between them. Per germline, CDR1 SGHAT and CDR2 FQNNGV. The CDR3 sequence is CASRTEYEQFF. DNA for the CDR3: TGTGCCAGCCGAACGGAGTATGAGCAGTTCTTC.

For this clone: Different DNA sequences within this sample yield the same CDR3. This chain joins TRBV7-3 and TRBJ2-7; D call uncertain. The V end was cut by 1 base, the J end by 3 bases, with 7 bases between. The CDR3 contains 13 residues. CDR1 is SGHTA and CDR2 is FQGTGA in the germline V gene. For the CDR3, the DNA is TGTGCCAGCAGCTTAAGTCCGGGCTACGAGCAGTACTTC. This gives the protein CASSLSPGYEQYF.

V and J are TRBV5-4 and TRBJ1-1; D is ambiguous. The germline CDR1 and CDR2 sequences are SGHNT and YYREEE (reference sequence). The CDR3 covers 17 residues. V lost 0 bases to trimming and J lost 1 base, with 16 bases between them. CDR3 in DNA: TGTGCCAGCAGCTTGGTCCCTACGGCTTGGGAGAACACTGAAGCTTTCTTT. Translation gives CASSLVPTAWENTEAFF.